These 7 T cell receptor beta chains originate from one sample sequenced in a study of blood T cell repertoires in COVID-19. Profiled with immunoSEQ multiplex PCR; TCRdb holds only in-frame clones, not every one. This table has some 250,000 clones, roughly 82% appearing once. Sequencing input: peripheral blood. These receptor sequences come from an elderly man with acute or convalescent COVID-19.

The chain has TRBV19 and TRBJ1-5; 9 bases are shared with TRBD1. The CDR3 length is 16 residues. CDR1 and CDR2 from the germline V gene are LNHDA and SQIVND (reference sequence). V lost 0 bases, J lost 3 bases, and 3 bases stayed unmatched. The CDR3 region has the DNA TGTGCCAGTAGTATAGAGGACAGGGGATACAATCAGCCCCAGCATTTT. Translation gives CASSIEDRGYNQPQHF. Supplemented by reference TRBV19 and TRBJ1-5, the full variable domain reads DGGITQSPKYLFRKEGQNVTLSCEQNLNHDAMYWYRQDPGQGLRLIYYSQIVNDFQKGDIAEGYSVSREKKESFPLTVTSAQKNPTAFYLCASSIEDRGYNQPQHFGDGTRLSIL.

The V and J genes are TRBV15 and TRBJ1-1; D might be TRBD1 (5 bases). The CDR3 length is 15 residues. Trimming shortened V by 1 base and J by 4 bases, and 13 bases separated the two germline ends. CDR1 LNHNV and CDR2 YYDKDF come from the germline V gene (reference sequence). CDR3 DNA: TGTGCCACCAGCAGAGGGGCCGTGGGGGGCACTGAAGCTTTCTTT. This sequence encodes CATSRGAVGGTEAFF.

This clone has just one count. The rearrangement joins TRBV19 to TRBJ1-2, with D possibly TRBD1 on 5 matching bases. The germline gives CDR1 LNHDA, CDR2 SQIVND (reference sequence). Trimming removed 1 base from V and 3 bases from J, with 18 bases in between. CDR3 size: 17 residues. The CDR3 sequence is CASSIAPGGMAYYGYTF. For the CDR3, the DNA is TGTGCCAGTAGTATAGCCCCCGGGGGGATGGCCTACTATGGCTACACCTTC.

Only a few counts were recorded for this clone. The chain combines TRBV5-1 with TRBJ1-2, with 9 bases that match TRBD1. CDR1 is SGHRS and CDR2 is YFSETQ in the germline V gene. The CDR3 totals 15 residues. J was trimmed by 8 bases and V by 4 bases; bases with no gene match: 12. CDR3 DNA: TGCGCCAGCAGCCCACGGACAGGGGCGGCGGAGGGCTACACCTTC. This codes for CASSPRTGAAEGYTF.

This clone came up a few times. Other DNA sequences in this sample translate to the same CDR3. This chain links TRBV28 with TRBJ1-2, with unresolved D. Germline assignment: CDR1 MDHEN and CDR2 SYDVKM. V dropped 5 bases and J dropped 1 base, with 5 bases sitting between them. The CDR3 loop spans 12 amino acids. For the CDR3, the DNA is TGTGCCAGCAGTGCCAGTAACTATGGCTACACCTTC. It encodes CASSASNYGYTF.

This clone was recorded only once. The DNA of the CDR3 is TGTGCCAGCATCAGGAACAGGGGTCAGACAGATACGCAGTATTTT. Its protein product is CASIRNRGQTDTQYF. J is TRBJ2-3 and V is TRBV5-5; 7 bases line up with TRBD1. This CDR3 has 15 amino acids. V lost 6 bases, J lost 3 bases, and 10 bases stayed unmatched. From germline, CDR1 is SGHKS and CDR2 YYEKEE (reference sequence).

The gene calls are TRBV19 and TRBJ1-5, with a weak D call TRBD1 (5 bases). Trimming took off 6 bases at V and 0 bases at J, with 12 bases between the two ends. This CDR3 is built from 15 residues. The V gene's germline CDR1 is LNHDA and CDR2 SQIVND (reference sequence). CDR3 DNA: TGTGCCAGTAGGAACTCACAGGTTAGCAATCAGCCCCAGCATTTT. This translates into CASRNSQVSNQPQHF.